The following is a T cell receptor (beta chain) sequence with its context. The target antigen is unknown. This specimen belongs to a study of T cells in Graves' hyperthyroidism and ophthalmopathy. The germline CDR1 and CDR2 sequences are SGHAT and FQNNGV. This CDR3 has 16 amino acids. The junction had 6 bases not matched to a gene; V was cut back by 2 bases and J by 0 bases. Among the patients, aged 18 to 65, hyperthyroidism was newly diagnosed and had lasted under 2 months. Reasons for excluding patients were uncontrolled infection, other autoimmune disease, pregnancy or lactation. Amplification yielded TCR beta CDR3 regions, with RNA transcripts as the source. With the HTBI primer set, the TCR CDR3 went through a first round of RT-PCR. TCRdb reanalysed the multiplex PCR reads using MiXCR and keeps one entry per CDR3 protein. Of around 760,000 distinct CDR3 sequences listed, around 40% are singletons.

Regarding the study as a whole: Classification by a 13 V-J model distinguished ophthalmopathy from stable hyperthyroidism. Before onset, ophthalmopathy was predicted by the model a median approximately 6.7 months earlier.

The rearrangement uses TRBV11-2 and TRBJ1-2, with 7 bases identical to TRBD1. The sequenced sample was blood. The source is a woman between 40 and 55 years old with Graves' hyperthyroidism. The CDR3 loop reads CASSLPYRGPNYGYTF. DNA for the CDR3: TGTGCCAGCAGCTTACCCTACAGGGGCCCTAACTATGGCTACACCTTC.